This T cell receptor (beta chain) was obtained from a study of blood T cell repertoires in COVID-19 (dated by TCRdb to about 2020). Broadly, across the study: Samples covering the acute and convalescent phases of COVID-19 were provided by collaborators in the United States, Italy and Spain. The material from the prospective study consisted of cDNA or gDNA derived from T cells, B-cell-depleted T cells, or PBMCs. The dataset comprised deeply sampled blood TCRbeta repertoires from subjects exposed to, actively infected with, or recovered from COVID-19. The repertoires were released in a freely available public database meant as a resource for research on the immune response to SARS-CoV-2. Samples came from the ongoing ImmuneRACE study (first 160 participants) plus 1,254 subjects from 6 global collaborators. Nearly every sample came with metadata listing a de-identified subject ID, COVID-19 status, age in years and sex. Where HLA class I and class II types were available, the types were taken from metadata supplied by the sample provider, not from assay-based typing.

Whole blood was collected in K2EDTA tubes by collaborating institutions according to the institutions' own protocols. For TCRbeta analysis, collaborators shipped samples in one of three forms: frozen whole blood, isolated PBMCs, or DNA extracted from either of those sample types. The paper as a whole reports these results and caveats: How much clinical and demographic metadata was included differed by source and by participant, and the metadata was provided uncurated.

Trimming costs V 1 base and J 7 bases, and their ends lie 8 bases apart. The CDR3 contains 14 residues, cysteine and phenylalanine counted. The read is trimmed to its CDR3 DNA, 42 bases read in frame from base 1. The germline V gene (reference sequence) provides CDR1 MNHEY and CDR2 SMNVEV. Turning to this clone: Its specific antigen is unknown. It has no much larger one-base neighbor in the sample; base qualities were not kept.

TCRbeta CDR3 regions were amplified from genomic DNA by means of the immunoSEQ Assay, a bias-controlled multiplex PCR. On the study's bioinformatics: The number of nucleated cells in each sample was estimated from the amplification of reference gene primers within the assay. To quantify the absolute abundance of each unique TCRbeta CDR3 rearrangement, sequence reads were collapsed and filtered. For each sample, productive Simpson clonality was calculated as the square root of Simpson's diversity index across productive rearrangements. The table comes from immuneACCESS by way of TCRdb, which keeps in-frame sequences with V and J called. Part of the clones is missing from these tables; in studies checked, under half for an unresolved V gene and the rest for unknown reasons. V and J calls and clone size follow that table, whereas D and trimming were derived from the DNA. This sample has under 150,000 clones in its table, and 80% to 90% of those were observed once. The ten largest make up about 13% of the sample.

This TCR was sampled from a human donor in a cohort sampled during active COVID-19. The chain uses TRBV27 and TRBJ1-6, with a tentative D gene TRBD1 over 5 matching bases. Sequencing was performed on peripheral blood. The encoded CDR3 is CASSLYRSNSPLHF. The nucleotide sequence reads TGTGCCAGCAGTTTATACAGGTCCAATTCACCCCTCCACTTT.